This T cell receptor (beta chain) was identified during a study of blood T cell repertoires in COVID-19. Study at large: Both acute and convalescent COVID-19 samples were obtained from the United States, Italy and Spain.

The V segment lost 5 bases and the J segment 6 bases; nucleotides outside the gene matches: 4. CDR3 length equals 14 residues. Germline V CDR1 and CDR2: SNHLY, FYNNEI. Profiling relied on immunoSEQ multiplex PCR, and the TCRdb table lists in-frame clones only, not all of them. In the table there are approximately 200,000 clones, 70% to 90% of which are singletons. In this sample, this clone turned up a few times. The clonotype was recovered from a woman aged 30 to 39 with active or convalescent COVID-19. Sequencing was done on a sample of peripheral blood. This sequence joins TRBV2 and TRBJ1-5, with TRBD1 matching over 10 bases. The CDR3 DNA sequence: TGTGCCAGCAGTCAGACAGGGGGCGGTCAGCCCCAGCATTTT. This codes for CASSQTGGGQPQHF.